Shown below are 30 T cell receptor beta chains from a single sample sequenced in a study of T cells in women clearing cervical HPV infection. Produced via immunoSEQ multiplex PCR; TCRdb's table is partial and in-frame only. Recorded here are about 27,000 clones; the top ten clones represent 11%. The material sequenced was blood buffy coat. The receptor set was obtained from a woman between 18 and 70 years old with a cervical HPV16 infection that either progressed to CIN3+ or cleared (not recorded which).

As concerns this clone: The read is 3 residues too short to cover the CDR3 end, so that end is filled in from the germline J gene. The chain carries TRBV7-8 and TRBJ2-2, with TRBD1 identical over 7 bases. This CDR3 is 15 amino acids long. CDR1 and CDR2 (germline): SGHVS, FQNEAQ. The DNA read from the CDR3 is TGTGCCAGCAGCTCGAACAGGGGCAAGAGTGAAAAG. Translating gives CASSSNRGKSEK. The full CDR3 protein is CASSSNRGKSEKLFF.

To note about this clone: The read gets to within 3 residues of the CDR3 end, and the germline J gene fills in the rest. The chain recombines TRBV30 with TRBJ2-3, with TRBD1 matching over 10 bases. The CDR3 extends over 13 amino acids. Losses at the gene ends were 5 bases for V and 4 bases for J; bases not matched to a gene: 3. Germline CDR1 reads GTSNPN; CDR2 reads SVGIG (reference sequence). CDR3 loop: CAWGQGDPDTQYF. Incomplete CDR3 DNA: TGTGCCTGGGGACAGGGGGACCCAGATACG.

As concerns this clone: The CDR3 extends 3 residues past the end of the read, so its final part is completed from the germline J gene. Other DNA sequences in the same sample also yield this CDR3. The V call is TRBV18, the J call TRBJ2-5, with D possibly matching TRBD1 (6 bases). This CDR3 spans 13 amino acids. V was shortened by 3 bases and J by 5 bases, with 10 bases between the two germline ends. The germline gives CDR1 KGHSH, CDR2 LQKENI. The CDR3: CASSPQGRETQYF. The CDR3 bases that were read are TGTGCCAGCTCACCGCAGGGGCGTGAGACC.

With regard to this clone: The read finishes 3 residues shy of the CDR3 end, and the germline J gene is used to complete it. J is TRBJ1-2 and V is TRBV29-1, with TRBD1 matching over 9 bases. Germline assignment: CDR1 SQVTM and CDR2 ANQGSEA. There are 13 residues in the CDR3. CDR3 protein: CSVEGDREEGYTF. Partial CDR3 DNA: TGCAGCGTTGAAGGGGACAGGGAGGAAGGC.

Worth noting for this clone: The germline gene is not matched at one end of the junction; a read error may be the cause. The sequenced fragment ends 3 residues before the CDR3 boundary, so the rest is inferred from the germline J gene. The chain combines TRBV4-2 with TRBJ1-6; the match to TRBD1 covers 12 bases. The CDR3 has 16 residues. Germline V gene sequence: CDR1 LGHNA, CDR2 YNFKEQ. The CDR3: CASSQGGTGGASPLHF. The sequenced part of the CDR3 DNA is TGCGCCAGCAGCCAAGGCGGGACAGGGGGCGCTTCACCC.

As regards this clone: The read terminates 3 residues before the CDR3 end, so the remaining end is supplied by the germline J gene. V usage is TRBV14 and J usage is TRBJ1-3, with no clear D. Germline V lookup: CDR1 SGHDN, CDR2 FVKESK. There are 14 residues in the CDR3. V was trimmed by 4 bases and J by 3 bases, leaving 10 bases between them. The CDR3 reads CASSRLTSGNTIYF. The CDR3 bases that were read are TGTGCCAGCAGCCGTCTAACTAGTGGAAACACC.

The sequenced CDR3 bases are TGTGCCAGCTCCGAGGGGGGGTTCTCCTACGAG. Its protein product is CASSEGGFSYE. The whole CDR3 reads CASSEGGFSYEQYF. The gene calls are TRBV18 and TRBJ2-7; the D gene is possibly TRBD2 (7 bases). The observed sequence ends 3 residues before the CDR3 terminus, with the missing tail filled in from the germline J gene. The CDR3 sequence is 14 residues long. V was pared by 6 bases and J by 0 bases, with 12 bases between. Germline CDR1 is KGHSH and CDR2 is LQKENI. The complete variable domain, with remaining parts taken from reference TRBV18 and TRBJ2-7, reads NAGVMQNPRHLVRRRGQEARLRCSPMKGHSHVYWYRQLPEEGLKFMVYLQKENIIDESGMPKERFSAEFPKEGPSILRIQQVVRGDSAAYFCASSEGGFSYEQYFGPGTRLTVT.

As concerns this clone: Read data end 3 residues before the CDR3 end; the end is taken from the germline J gene. The chain combines TRBV7-7 with TRBJ1-2; no reliable D call. The CDR3 has 17 residues. The V gene's germline CDR1 is SSHAT and CDR2 FNYEAQ (reference sequence). CDR3: CASSQSLAGGTINDYTF. CDR3 bases read: TGTGCCAGCAGCCAGTCCCTGGCGGGAGGCACCATAAATGAC.

Points on this clone: The CDR3 extends 3 residues past the end of the read, so its final part is completed from the germline J gene. The V and J genes are TRBV7-9 and TRBJ2-3, with D tentatively TRBD1 (8 bases). There are 15 residues in the CDR3. Germline V gives CDR1 SEHNR, CDR2 FQNEAQ (reference sequence). The covered CDR3 bases are TGTGCCAGCAGCATAGGACAGGGAGGGCCTCAGCCG. This sequence encodes CASSIGQGGPQP. The entire CDR3 reads CASSIGQGGPQPQYF.

Comment on this clone: The CDR3 end falls 3 residues outside the read, so it is completed with the germline J gene. The V gene is TRBV5-1, the J gene TRBJ2-7; D is undetermined. The germline V gene encodes CDR1 SGHRS and CDR2 YFSETQ. V was clipped by 0 bases and J by 0 bases, with 7 bases between them. The CDR3 spans 14 residues. The covered CDR3 bases are TGCGCCAGCAGCTTGGACACCCCCTCCTACGAG. Its protein is CASSLDTPSYE. The full CDR3 protein is CASSLDTPSYEQYF. The full variable domain, in which reference TRBV5-1 and TRBJ2-7 provide the parts outside the CDR3, is KAGVTQTPRYLIKTRGQQVTLSCSPISGHRSVSWYQQTPGQGLQFLFEYFSETQRNKGNFPGRFSGRQFSNSRSEMNVSTLELGDSALYLCASSLDTPSYEQYFGPGTRLTVT.

This CDR3 reads CSVATDYEQYF. The sequenced part of the CDR3 DNA is TGCAGCGTAGCAACAGACTACGAG. The J gene is TRBJ2-7, the V gene TRBV29-1; D unresolved. Read data end 3 residues before the CDR3 end; the end is taken from the germline J gene. The CDR3 consists of 11 residues. Trimming removed 6 bases at V and 3 bases at J, with 9 bases between. CDR1 and CDR2 from the germline V gene are SQVTM and ANQGSEA.

A remark on this clone: The CDR3 end lies 3 residues beyond the end of the read and is filled in from the germline J gene. The chain uses TRBV4-1 and TRBJ1-1; D gene unclear. The CDR3 sequence is 15 residues long. Germline CDR1 reads MGHRA; CDR2 reads YSYEKL. Between the trimmed V and J ends, which lost 1 base and 1 base, there was a span of 10 bases. CDR3 bases read: TGCGCCAGCAGCCAAGGGGCACCCTCGAACACTGAA. Translation gives CASSQGAPSNTE. The entire CDR3 sequence reads CASSQGAPSNTEAFF.

Notes on this clone: The CDR3 end is not reached by the read, which stops 3 residues before it; the germline J gene fills it in. The chain carries TRBV2 and TRBJ2-1, with D possibly TRBD2 on 5 matching bases. This CDR3 comprises 14 residues. Trimming took off 5 bases at V and 6 bases at J, with 14 bases between the two ends. Germline V gene lookup returns CDR1 SNHLY and CDR2 FYNNEI. The CDR3 region is CASSRGLEANEQFF. Partial CDR3 DNA: TGTGCCAGCAGTCGCGGATTGGAGGCCAATGAG.

About this clone itself: The germline gene is not matched at one end of the junction; a read error may be the cause. The read gets to within 3 residues of the CDR3 end, and the germline J gene fills in the rest. The gene calls are TRBV4-2 and TRBJ2-7; TRBD2 matches 9 bases. The CDR3 consists of 17 residues. Germline V gives CDR1 LGHNA, CDR2 YNFKEQ. Incomplete CDR3 DNA: TGCGCCAGCAGCCCCTCCCGGGCCCTAGCGGGATCGAACGAG. Translated, it gives CASSPSRALAGSNE. The CDR3 in its entirety is CASSPSRALAGSNEQYF.

Details on this clone: The CDR3 goes on 3 residues after the read ends, and that part is filled in from the germline J gene. The rearrangement joins TRBV7-2 to TRBJ2-7; 7 positions agree with TRBD1. Germline CDR1 and CDR2: SGHTA and FQGNSA. The CDR3 is made up of 15 amino acids. The J segment lost 5 bases and the V segment lost 2 bases, leaving 9 bases of the junction unmatched. The sequenced CDR3 bases are TGTGCCAGCAGCTTAAACTCCGGGACAGCCGACGAG. As protein: CASSLNSGTADE. The full CDR3 reads CASSLNSGTADEQYF.

Details on this clone: Read data end 3 residues before the CDR3 end; the end is taken from the germline J gene. This chain joins TRBV6-2 or TRBV6-3 and TRBJ2-5, with TRBD2 identical over 10 bases. The CDR3 consists of 17 residues. V was clipped by 1 base and J by 2 bases; unmatched bases: 7. Germline V gene data show CDR1 as MNHEY and CDR2 as SVGEGT. The part of the CDR3 DNA that was read is TGTGCCAGCAGTTACTACCGACTAGCGGGTACGCAAGAGACC. Its protein is CASSYYRLAGTQET. The whole CDR3 is CASSYYRLAGTQETQYF.

Points on this clone: The read gets to within 3 residues of the CDR3 end, and the germline J gene fills in the rest. The chain uses TRBV5-1 and TRBJ1-6, with D possibly matching TRBD1 (6 bases). With 0 bases removed from V and 5 bases from J, the gap between germline ends came to 9 bases. The CDR3 is made up of 15 amino acids. Germline V lookup: CDR1 SGHRS, CDR2 YFSETQ. The CDR3 bases that were read are TGCGCCAGCAGCTTGGTCGGACAGCATAATTCACCC. As protein: CASSLVGQHNSP. The CDR3 as a whole reads CASSLVGQHNSPLHF.

Note on this clone: The read ends 3 residues before the CDR3 terminus; that terminus is restored from the germline J gene. This sequence joins TRBV5-1 and TRBJ2-3; no reliable D call. Germline CDR1 SGHRS, CDR2 YFSETQ. CDR3 length: 12 residues. CDR3 sequence reads: CASSPELETQYF. The part of the CDR3 DNA that was read is TGCGCCAGCAGCCCCGAGCTAGAGACG.

Points on this clone: The read comes to an end 3 residues before the CDR3 does, leaving the germline J gene to fill in the end. The V and J genes are TRBV5-1 and TRBJ2-1; TRBD2 might be the D (6 bases). Germline V gene sequence: CDR1 SGHRS, CDR2 YFSETQ. Trimming cost V 4 bases and J 9 bases, with 11 bases left between them. The CDR3 runs to 12 residues. The CDR3 spells CASSPPGGEQFF. The CDR3 bases that were read are TGCGCCAGCAGCCCCCCCGGGGGTGAG.

Worth noting for this clone: Read coverage stops 3 residues before the CDR3 terminus; the germline J gene supplies the remainder. The chain recombines TRBV6-4 with TRBJ2-1; no clear D. Between the trimmed V and J ends, which lost 2 bases and 6 bases, there was a span of 5 bases. The CDR3 runs 12 residues. Germline CDR1 is MRHNA and CDR2 is SNTAGT. CDR3 bases read: TGTGCCAGCAGTGACAGGGCCAATGAG. Amino acid sequence: CASSDRANE. The full CDR3 is CASSDRANEQFF.

Points on this clone: Coverage ceases 3 residues before the CDR3 finishes, and the germline J gene fills in the end. The rearrangement joins TRBV7-8 to TRBJ1-6, with D tentatively TRBD1 (5 bases). The CDR3 is 15 amino acids. The V gene's germline CDR1 is SGHVS and CDR2 FQNEAQ. V lost 5 bases to trimming and J lost 4 bases, with 12 bases between them. This chain's CDR3 is CASSQQGLYNSPLHF. The part of the CDR3 DNA that was read is TGTGCCAGCAGCCAGCAGGGACTTTATAATTCACCC.

On this clone itself: The CDR3 extends 3 residues past the end of the read, so its final part is completed from the germline J gene. The V and J genes are TRBV18 and TRBJ1-1; 7 bases are a match to TRBD1. The CDR3 loop spans 16 amino acids. Trimming removed 2 bases from V and 1 base from J; junction bases left unmatched: 7. From germline, CDR1 is KGHSH and CDR2 LQKENI. The covered CDR3 bases are TGTGCCAGCTCACCAATGGACTGGACAGGGAACACTGAA. Translation: CASSPMDWTGNTE. The entire CDR3 is CASSPMDWTGNTEAFF. Supplemented by reference TRBV18 and TRBJ1-1, the full variable domain reads NAGVMQNPRHLVRRRGQEARLRCSPMKGHSHVYWYRQLPEEGLKFMVYLQKENIIDESGMPKERFSAEFPKEGPSILRIQQVVRGDSAAYFCASSPMDWTGNTEAFFGQGTRLTVV.

On this clone itself: The read ends 3 residues early relative to the CDR3; the germline J gene fills the gap. The genes are TRBV5-1 and TRBJ2-3; 8 bases are a match to TRBD2. Losses at the gene ends were 2 bases for V and 1 base for J; bases not matched to a gene: 3. Germline V lookup: CDR1 SGHRS, CDR2 YFSETQ. This CDR3 spans 15 amino acids. Incomplete CDR3 DNA: TGCGCCAGCAGCTTTCTAGCGGGCCGCACAGATACG. It is translated as CASSFLAGRTDT. The whole CDR3 region reads CASSFLAGRTDTQYF.

As concerns this clone: The missing CDR3 end, 3 residues past where the read stops, is filled in from the germline J gene. The rearrangement uses TRBV5-6 and TRBJ1-2; D is possibly TRBD1 (6 bases). Germline V lookup: CDR1 SGHDT, CDR2 YYEEEE. The CDR3 is 15 amino acids. Partial CDR3 DNA: TGTGCCAGCAGCTCGGGGGGGCTGGGTTACAATGAC. Translation: CASSSGGLGYND. In full, the CDR3 is CASSSGGLGYNDYTF. The full variable domain, with the rest looked up from reference TRBV5-6 and TRBJ1-2, is DAGVTQSPTHLIKTRGQQVTLRCSPKSGHDTVSWYQQALGQGPQFIFQYYEEEERQRGNFPDRFSGHQFPNYSSELNVNALLLGDSALYLCASSSGGLGYNDYTFGSGTRLTVV.

In regard to this clone: The read ends 3 residues shy of where the CDR3 ends; the end is completed using the germline J gene. The rearrangement uses TRBV14 and TRBJ1-4, with a weak D call TRBD1 (5 bases). Germline loops: CDR1 SGHDN, CDR2 FVKESK. Trimming stripped 0 bases from V and 1 base from J, with 9 bases between. There are 16 residues in the CDR3. CDR3 in amino acids: CASSQDLGVTNEKLFF. CDR3 bases read: TGTGCCAGCAGCCAAGATTTAGGGGTAACTAATGAAAAA.

Concerning this clone itself: One end of the junction does not line up with germline, which may come from a read error. Read data end 3 residues before the CDR3 end; the end is taken from the germline J gene. Different DNA sequences within this sample yield the same CDR3. The chain joins TRBV19 to TRBJ1-3, with D perhaps TRBD1 (5 bases). Germline lookup yields CDR1 LNHDA and CDR2 SQIVND (reference sequence). The CDR3 has 14 residues. CDR3 loop: CASTQAPSGNTIYF. Incomplete CDR3 DNA: TGTGCCAGCACACAGGCTCCCTCTGGAAACACG. Using reference TRBV19 and TRBJ1-3 for the parts outside the CDR3, the full variable domain is DGGITQSPKYLFRKEGQNVTLSCEQNLNHDAMYWYRQDPGQGLRLIYYSQIVNDFQKGDIAEGYSVSREKKESFPLTVTSAQKNPTAFYLCASTQAPSGNTIYFGEGSWLTVV.

About this clone: The read finishes 3 residues shy of the CDR3 end, and the germline J gene is used to complete it. This sequence joins TRBV29-1 and TRBJ1-2; possibly TRBD1 for D (6 bases). Germline values: CDR1 SQVTM, CDR2 ANQGSEA. V shed 7 bases and J shed 1 base, with 13 bases lying between them. The CDR3 length is 13 residues. CDR3 bases read: TGCAGCGGTCTGGACAGCTTTAACTATGGC. Amino acid sequence: CSGLDSFNYG. The whole CDR3 protein reads CSGLDSFNYGYTF.

Comments on this clone: The DNA ends 3 residues before the CDR3 does, and the rest of the CDR3 is filled in from the germline J gene. This chain links TRBV30 with TRBJ1-6; 8 nucleotides line up with TRBD1. Trimming took 4 bases from V and 9 from J; bases not matched to a gene: 11. Germline V CDR1 and CDR2: GTSNPN, SVGIG (reference sequence). The CDR3 loop spans 15 amino acids. The CDR3 DNA, read in part, is TGTGCCTGGACGTTCGGAGGACAGGGTTTTTCACCC. Its protein is CAWTFGGQGFSP. The full CDR3 protein reads CAWTFGGQGFSPLHF.

Points on this clone: The read falls 3 residues short of the CDR3 end, and the missing part is taken from the germline J gene. The gene calls are TRBV5-1 and TRBJ2-2, with a weak D call TRBD1 (6 bases). Germline-derived CDR1 and CDR2 are SGHRS and YFSETQ. The CDR3 runs to 15 residues. The CDR3: CASSGLGASNEKLFF. Partial CDR3 DNA: TGCGCCAGCAGCGGGTTGGGGGCGTCTAATGAAAAG.

Concerning this clone: The CDR3 is cut off 3 residues early in the read; its end comes from the germline J gene. The chain is built from TRBV7-2 and TRBJ1-5, with TRBD1 matching over 7 bases. The germline gives CDR1 SGHTA, CDR2 FQGNSA. The CDR3 is made up of 15 amino acids. J lost 1 base, V lost 4 bases, and 4 bases had no gene match. Partial CDR3 DNA: TGTGCCAGCAGCTACGACAGGGCCAGCAATCAGCCC. Translation gives CASSYDRASNQP. The CDR3, in full, reads CASSYDRASNQPQHF.